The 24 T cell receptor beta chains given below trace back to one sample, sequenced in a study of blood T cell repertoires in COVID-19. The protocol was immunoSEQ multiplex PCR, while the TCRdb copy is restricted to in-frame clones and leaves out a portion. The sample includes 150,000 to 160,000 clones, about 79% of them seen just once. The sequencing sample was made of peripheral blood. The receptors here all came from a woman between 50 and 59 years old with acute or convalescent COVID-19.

The CDR3 region has the DNA TGCGCCAGCAGCTTGTGGCCGGAAGGGGGCACAGATACGCAGTATTTT. Protein: CASSLWPEGGTDTQYF. The chain carries TRBV5-1 and TRBJ2-3; tentative D call: TRBD1 (5 bases). The V end was cut by 1 base, the J end by 1 base, with 13 bases between. The length of the CDR3 is 16 residues. Looked up from germline, CDR1 is SGHRS and CDR2 is YFSETQ.

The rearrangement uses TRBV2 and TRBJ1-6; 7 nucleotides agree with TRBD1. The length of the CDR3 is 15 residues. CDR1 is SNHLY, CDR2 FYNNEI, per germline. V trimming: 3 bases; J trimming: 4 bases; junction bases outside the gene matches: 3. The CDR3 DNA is TGTGCCAGCAGTGAGAGGGGGCAATATAATTCACCCCTCCACTTT. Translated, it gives CASSERGQYNSPLHF.

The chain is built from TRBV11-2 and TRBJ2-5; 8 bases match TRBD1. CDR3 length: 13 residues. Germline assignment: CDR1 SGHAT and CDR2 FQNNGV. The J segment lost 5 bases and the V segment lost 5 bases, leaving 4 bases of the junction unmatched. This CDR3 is CASSRTGGETQYF. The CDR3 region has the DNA TGTGCCAGCAGCCGAACAGGGGGGGAGACCCAGTACTTC.

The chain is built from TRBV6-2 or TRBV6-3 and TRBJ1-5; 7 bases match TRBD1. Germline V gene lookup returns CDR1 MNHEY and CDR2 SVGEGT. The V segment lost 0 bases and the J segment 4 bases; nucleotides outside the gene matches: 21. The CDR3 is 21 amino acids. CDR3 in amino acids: CASSYSNTFIGRTGLNQPQHF. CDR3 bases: TGTGCCAGCAGTTACTCGAATACATTCATTGGAAGGACAGGACTGAATCAGCCCCAGCATTTT.

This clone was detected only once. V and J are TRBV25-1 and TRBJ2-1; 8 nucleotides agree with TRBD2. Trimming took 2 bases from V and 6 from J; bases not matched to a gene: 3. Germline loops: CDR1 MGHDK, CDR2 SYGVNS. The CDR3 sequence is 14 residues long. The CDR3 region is CASSEAGGFNEQFF. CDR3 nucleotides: TGTGCCAGCAGTGAAGCGGGGGGATTCAATGAGCAGTTCTTC.

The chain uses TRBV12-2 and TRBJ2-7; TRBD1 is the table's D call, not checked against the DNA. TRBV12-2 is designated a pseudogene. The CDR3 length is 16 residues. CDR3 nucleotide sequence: TGTGCAAGTCGCTCAGGCACCGGGACAGTCTCCTACGAGCAGTACTTC. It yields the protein CASRSGTGTVSYEQYF.

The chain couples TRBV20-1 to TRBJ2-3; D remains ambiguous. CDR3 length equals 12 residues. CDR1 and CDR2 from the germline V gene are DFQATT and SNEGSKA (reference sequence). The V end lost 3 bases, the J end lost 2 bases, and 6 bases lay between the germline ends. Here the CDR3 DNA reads TGCAGTGCTAGTGGGCCCACAGATACGCAGTATTTT. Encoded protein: CSASGPTDTQYF.

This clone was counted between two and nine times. The chain's CDR3 is CAHRRGGSGNTIYF. The DNA of the CDR3 is TGTGCCCACCGCCGGGGGGGCTCTGGAAACACCATATATTTT. The chain joins TRBV10-3 to TRBJ1-3, with D possibly being TRBD1 (5 bases). Per germline, CDR1 ENHRY and CDR2 SYGVKD. V was clipped by 11 bases and J by 0 bases, with 14 bases between them. This CDR3 comprises 14 residues.

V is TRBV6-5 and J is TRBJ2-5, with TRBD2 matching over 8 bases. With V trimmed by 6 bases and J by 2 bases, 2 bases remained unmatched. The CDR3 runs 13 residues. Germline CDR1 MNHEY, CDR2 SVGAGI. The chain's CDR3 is CASRPSGQETQYF. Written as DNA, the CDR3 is TGTGCCAGCAGACCTAGCGGGCAAGAGACCCAGTACTTC.

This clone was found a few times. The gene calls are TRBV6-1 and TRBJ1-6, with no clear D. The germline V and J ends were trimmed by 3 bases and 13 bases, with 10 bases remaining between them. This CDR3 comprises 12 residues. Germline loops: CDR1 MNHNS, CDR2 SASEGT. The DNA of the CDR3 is TGTGCCAGCAGTGAGACTAGGTCGCCCCTCCACTTT. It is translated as CASSETRSPLHF.

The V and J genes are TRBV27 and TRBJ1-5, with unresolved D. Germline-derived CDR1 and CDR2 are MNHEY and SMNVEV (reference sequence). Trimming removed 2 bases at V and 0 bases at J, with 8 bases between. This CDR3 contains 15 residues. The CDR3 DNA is TGTGCCAGCAGTTTACTCGGGGATAGCAATCAGCCCCAGCATTTT. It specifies CASSLLGDSNQPQHF.

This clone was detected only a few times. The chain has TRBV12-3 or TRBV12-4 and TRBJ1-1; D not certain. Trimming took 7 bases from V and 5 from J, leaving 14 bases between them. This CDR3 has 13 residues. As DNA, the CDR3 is TGTGCCAGCATCCGATCCCCGGAGACTGAAGCTTTCTTT. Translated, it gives CASIRSPETEAFF.

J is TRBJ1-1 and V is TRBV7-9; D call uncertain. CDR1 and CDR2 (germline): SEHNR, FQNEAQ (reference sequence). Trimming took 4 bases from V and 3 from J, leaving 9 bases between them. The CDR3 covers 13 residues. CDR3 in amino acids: CASSSGSDTEAFF. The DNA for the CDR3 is TGTGCCAGCAGCTCAGGTAGTGACACTGAAGCTTTCTTT.

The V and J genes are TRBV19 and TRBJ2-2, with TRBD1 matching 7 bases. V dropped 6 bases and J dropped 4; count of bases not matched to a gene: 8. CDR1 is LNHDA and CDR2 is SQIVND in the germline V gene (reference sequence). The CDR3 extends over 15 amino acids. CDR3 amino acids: CASRRQGKGTGELFF. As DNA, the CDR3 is TGTGCCAGTAGAAGACAGGGAAAGGGCACCGGGGAGCTGTTTTTT.

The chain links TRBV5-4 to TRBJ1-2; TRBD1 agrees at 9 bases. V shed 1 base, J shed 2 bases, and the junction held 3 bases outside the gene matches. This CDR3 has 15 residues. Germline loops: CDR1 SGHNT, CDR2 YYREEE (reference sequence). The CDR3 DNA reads TGTGCCAGCAGCTTGAACAGGGGGCGCAACTATGGCTACACCTTC. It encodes CASSLNRGRNYGYTF.

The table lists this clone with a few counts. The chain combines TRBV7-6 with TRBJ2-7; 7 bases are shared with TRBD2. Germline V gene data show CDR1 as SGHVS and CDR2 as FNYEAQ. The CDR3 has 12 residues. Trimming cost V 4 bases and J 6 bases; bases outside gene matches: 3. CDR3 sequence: CASSSSGGEQYF. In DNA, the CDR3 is TGTGCCAGCAGCTCCTCGGGGGGCGAGCAGTACTTC.

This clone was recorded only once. The CDR3 sequence: CASSDPHKGGLSEKLFF. The CDR3 coding sequence is TGTGCCAGCAGTGACCCCCACAAGGGAGGGTTGAGCGAAAAACTGTTTTTT. The chain has TRBV6-4 and TRBJ1-4; D gene uncertain. CDR1 MRHNA and CDR2 SNTAGT come from the germline V gene. There are 17 residues in the CDR3. Trimming cost V 2 bases and J 8 bases, with 21 bases left between them.

In DNA form, the CDR3 reads TGTGCCAGTCAGCGGGGTCGAACCGGGGAGCTGTTTTTT. As protein: CASQRGRTGELFF. The rearrangement uses TRBV5-6 and TRBJ2-2; 7 nucleotides align to TRBD2. The germline V gene encodes CDR1 SGHDT and CDR2 YYEEEE. CDR3 length equals 13 residues. V trimming: 8 bases; J trimming: 5 bases; junction bases outside the gene matches: 6.

This CDR3 is CASSLGDRGHEQYF. The CDR3 DNA reads TGTGCCAGCAGCTTAGGGGACAGGGGACACGAGCAGTACTTC. The gene calls are TRBV7-3 and TRBJ2-7; 10 bases map to TRBD1. Losses at the gene ends were 2 bases for V and 5 bases for J; bases not matched to a gene: 3. Germline CDR1 SGHTA, CDR2 FQGTGA. This CDR3 is 14 amino acids long.

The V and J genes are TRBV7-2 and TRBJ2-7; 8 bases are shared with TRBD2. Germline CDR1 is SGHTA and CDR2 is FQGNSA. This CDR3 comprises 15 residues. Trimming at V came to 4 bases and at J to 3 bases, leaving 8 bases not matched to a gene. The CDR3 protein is CASSSGGAEGYEQYF. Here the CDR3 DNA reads TGTGCCAGCAGCTCGGGGGGGGCAGAGGGCTACGAGCAGTACTTC.

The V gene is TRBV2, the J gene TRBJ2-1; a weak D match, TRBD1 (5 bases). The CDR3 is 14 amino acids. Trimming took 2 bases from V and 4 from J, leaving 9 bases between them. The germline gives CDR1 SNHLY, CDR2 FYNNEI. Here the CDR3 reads CASSESRVYNEQFF. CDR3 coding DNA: TGTGCCAGCAGTGAAAGCAGGGTGTACAATGAGCAGTTCTTC.

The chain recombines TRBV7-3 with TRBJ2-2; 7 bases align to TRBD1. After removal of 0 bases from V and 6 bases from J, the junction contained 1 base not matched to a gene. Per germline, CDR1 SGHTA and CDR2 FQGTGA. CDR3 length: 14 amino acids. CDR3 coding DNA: TGTGCCAGCAGCTTAACAAGGGGGCCCGGGGAGCTGTTTTTT. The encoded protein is CASSLTRGPGELFF.

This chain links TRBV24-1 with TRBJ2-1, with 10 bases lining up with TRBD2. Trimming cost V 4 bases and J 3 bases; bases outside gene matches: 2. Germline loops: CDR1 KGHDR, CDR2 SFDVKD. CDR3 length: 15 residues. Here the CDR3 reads CATSEAGGGYNEQFF. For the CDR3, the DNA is TGTGCCACCAGTGAAGCGGGAGGGGGCTACAATGAGCAGTTCTTC.

CDR3 sequence reads: CASSAGLRSPLHF. CDR3 bases: TGCGCCAGCAGCGCGGGACTCAGATCACCCCTCCACTTT. J is TRBJ1-6 and V is TRBV10-1; TRBD1 might be the D (5 bases). This CDR3 comprises 13 residues. Trimming removed 6 bases at V and 10 bases at J, with 13 bases between. Per germline, CDR1 WNHNN and CDR2 SYGVQD (reference sequence).